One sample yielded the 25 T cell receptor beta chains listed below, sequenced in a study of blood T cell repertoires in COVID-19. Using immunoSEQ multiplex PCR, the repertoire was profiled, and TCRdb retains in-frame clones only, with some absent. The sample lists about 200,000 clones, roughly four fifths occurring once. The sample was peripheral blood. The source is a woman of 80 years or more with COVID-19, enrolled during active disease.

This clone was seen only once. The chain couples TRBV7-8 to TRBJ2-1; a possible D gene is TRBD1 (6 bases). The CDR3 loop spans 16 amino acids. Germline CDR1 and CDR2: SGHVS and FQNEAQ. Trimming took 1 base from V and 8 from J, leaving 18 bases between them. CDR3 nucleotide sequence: TGTGCCAGCAGCTTAGACTCGGGCAGGGGATCCCATGAGCAGTTCTTC. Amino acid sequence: CASSLDSGRGSHEQFF.

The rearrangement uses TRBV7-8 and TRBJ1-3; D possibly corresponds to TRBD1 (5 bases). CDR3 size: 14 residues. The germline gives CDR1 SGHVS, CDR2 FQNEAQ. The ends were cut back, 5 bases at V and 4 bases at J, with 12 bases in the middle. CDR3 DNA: TGTGCCAGCAGCCAAGGGGTCAGCGGAAACACCATATATTTT. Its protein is CASSQGVSGNTIYF.

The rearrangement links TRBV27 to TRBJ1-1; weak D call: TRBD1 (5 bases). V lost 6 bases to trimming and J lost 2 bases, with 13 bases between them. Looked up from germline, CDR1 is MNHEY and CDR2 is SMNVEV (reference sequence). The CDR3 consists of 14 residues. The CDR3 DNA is TGTGCCAGCAGCAGGGTAGGAGTAAACACTGAAGCTTTCTTT. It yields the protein CASSRVGVNTEAFF.

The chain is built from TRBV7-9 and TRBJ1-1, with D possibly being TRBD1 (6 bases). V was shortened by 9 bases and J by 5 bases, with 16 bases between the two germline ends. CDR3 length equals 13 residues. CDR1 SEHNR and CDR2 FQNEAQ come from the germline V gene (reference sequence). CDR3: CASDRSGGTEAFF. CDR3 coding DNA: TGTGCCAGTGACAGGTCGGGGGGAACTGAAGCTTTCTTT.

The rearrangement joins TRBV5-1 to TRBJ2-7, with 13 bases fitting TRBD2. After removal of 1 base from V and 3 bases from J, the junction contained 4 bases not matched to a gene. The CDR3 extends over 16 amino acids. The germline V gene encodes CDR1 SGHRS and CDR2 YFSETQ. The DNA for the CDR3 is TGCGCCAGCAGCTTGATGAGGACTAGCGGGGGCTACGAGCAGTACTTC. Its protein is CASSLMRTSGGYEQYF.

CDR3 protein: CASSVQRLAGNEQFF. The CDR3 bases are TGTGCCAGTAGTGTTCAGAGACTAGCAGGCAATGAGCAGTTCTTC. The V call is TRBV19, the J call TRBJ2-1; 7 positions match TRBD2. J lost 6 bases, V lost 5 bases, and 10 bases had no gene match. From germline, CDR1 is LNHDA and CDR2 SQIVND (reference sequence). The CDR3 is 15 amino acids.

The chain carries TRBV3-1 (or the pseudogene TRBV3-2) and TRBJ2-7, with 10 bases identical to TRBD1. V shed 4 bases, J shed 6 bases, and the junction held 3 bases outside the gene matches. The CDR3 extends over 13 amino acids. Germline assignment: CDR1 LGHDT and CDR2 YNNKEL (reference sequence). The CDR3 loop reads CASSPRTGGEQYF. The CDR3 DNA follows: TGTGCCAGCAGCCCCCGGACAGGGGGCGAGCAGTACTTC.

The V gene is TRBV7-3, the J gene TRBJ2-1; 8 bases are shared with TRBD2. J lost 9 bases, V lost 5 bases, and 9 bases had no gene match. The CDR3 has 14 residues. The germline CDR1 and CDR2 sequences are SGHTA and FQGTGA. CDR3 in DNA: TGTGCCAGCAGCGCCGGGGGGGCTGAGCGTGAGCAGTTCTTC. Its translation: CASSAGGAEREQFF.

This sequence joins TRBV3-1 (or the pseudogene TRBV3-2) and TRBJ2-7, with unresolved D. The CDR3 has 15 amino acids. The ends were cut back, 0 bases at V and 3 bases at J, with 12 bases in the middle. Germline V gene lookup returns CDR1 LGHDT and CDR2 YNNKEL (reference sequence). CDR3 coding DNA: TGTGCCAGCAGCCAAGACTTTAGTTCCCTCTACGAGCAGTACTTC. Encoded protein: CASSQDFSSLYEQYF.

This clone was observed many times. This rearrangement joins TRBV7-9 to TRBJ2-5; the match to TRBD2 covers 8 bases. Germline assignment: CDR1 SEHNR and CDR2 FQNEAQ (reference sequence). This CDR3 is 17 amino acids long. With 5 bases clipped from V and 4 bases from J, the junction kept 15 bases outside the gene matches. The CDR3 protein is CASSLRRMGGRRETQYF. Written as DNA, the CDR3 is TGTGCCAGCAGCCTGCGGAGGATGGGCGGGAGGAGAGAGACCCAGTACTTC.

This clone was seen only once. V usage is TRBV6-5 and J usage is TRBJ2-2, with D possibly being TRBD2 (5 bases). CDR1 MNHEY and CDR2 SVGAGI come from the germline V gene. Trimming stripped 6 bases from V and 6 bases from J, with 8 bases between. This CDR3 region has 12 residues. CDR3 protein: CASRAGAGELFF. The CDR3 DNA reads TGTGCCAGCAGGGCGGGCGCCGGGGAGCTGTTTTTT.

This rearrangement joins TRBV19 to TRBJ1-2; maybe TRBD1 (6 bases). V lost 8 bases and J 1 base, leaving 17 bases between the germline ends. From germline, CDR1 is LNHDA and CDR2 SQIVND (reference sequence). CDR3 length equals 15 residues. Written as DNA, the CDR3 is TGTGCCAGTCGGGGGGCGGCGTTGCTTAACTATGGCTACACCTTC. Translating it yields CASRGAALLNYGYTF.

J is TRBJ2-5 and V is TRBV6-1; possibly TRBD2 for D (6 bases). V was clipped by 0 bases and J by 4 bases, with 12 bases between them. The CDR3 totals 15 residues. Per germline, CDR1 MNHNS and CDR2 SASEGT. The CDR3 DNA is TGTGCCAGCAGTGAAGCCTGGCGGGGTACAGAGACCCAGTACTTC. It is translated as CASSEAWRGTETQYF.

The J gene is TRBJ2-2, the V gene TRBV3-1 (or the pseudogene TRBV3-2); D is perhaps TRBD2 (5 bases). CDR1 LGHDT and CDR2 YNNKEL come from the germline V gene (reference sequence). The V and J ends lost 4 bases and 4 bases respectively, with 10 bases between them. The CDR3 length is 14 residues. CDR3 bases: TGTGCCAGCAGCCCTAAGCGGATCACCGGGGAGCTGTTTTTT. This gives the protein CASSPKRITGELFF.

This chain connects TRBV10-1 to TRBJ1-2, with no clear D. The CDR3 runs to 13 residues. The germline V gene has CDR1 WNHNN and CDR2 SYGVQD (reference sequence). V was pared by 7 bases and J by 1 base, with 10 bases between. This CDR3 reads CASIQVVNYGYTF. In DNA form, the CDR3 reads TGCGCCAGCATTCAAGTAGTTAACTATGGCTACACCTTC.

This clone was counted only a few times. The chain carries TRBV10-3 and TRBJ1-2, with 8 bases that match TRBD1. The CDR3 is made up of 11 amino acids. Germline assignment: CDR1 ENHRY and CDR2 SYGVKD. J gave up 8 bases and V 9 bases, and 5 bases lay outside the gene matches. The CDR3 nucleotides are TGTGCCATTACAGGGGGAGACGGCTACACCTTC. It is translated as CAITGGDGYTF.

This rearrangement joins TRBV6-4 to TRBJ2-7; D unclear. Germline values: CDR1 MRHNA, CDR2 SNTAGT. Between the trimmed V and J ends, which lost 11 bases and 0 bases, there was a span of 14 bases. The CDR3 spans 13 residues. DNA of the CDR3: TGTGCCCGCCCCGGCGGCTCCTCCTACGAGCAGTACTTC. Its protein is CARPGGSSYEQYF.

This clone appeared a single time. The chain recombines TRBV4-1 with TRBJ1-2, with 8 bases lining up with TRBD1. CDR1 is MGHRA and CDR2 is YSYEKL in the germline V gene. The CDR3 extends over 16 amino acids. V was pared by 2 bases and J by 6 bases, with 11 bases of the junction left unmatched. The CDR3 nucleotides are TGCGCCAGCAGCCAAAATCAGGGGGCGCGGGTGAATGGCTACACCTTC. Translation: CASSQNQGARVNGYTF.

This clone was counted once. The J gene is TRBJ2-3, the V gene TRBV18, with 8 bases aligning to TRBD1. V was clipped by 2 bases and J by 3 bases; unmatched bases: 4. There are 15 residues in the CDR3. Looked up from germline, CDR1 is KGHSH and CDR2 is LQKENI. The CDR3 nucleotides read TGTGCCAGCTCACCAACAGGGACAGGAACAGATACGCAGTATTTT. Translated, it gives CASSPTGTGTDTQYF.

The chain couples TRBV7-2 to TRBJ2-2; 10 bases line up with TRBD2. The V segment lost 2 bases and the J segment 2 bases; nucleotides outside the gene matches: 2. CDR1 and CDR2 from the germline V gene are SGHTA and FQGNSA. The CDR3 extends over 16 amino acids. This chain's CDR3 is CASSLLAGVNTGELFF. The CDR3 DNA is TGTGCCAGCAGCTTACTAGCGGGAGTAAACACCGGGGAGCTGTTTTTT.

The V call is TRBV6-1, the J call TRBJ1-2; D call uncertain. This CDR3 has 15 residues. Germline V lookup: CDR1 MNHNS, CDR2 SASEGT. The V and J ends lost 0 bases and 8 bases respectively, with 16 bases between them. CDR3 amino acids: CASSEAWKAPGGYTF. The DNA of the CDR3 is TGTGCCAGCAGTGAAGCTTGGAAGGCGCCGGGAGGCTACACCTTC.

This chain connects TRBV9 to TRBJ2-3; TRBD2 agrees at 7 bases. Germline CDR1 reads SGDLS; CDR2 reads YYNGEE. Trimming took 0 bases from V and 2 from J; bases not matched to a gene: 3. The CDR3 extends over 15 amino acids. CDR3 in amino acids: CASSVVGLPTDTQYF. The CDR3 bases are TGTGCCAGCAGCGTAGTGGGACTACCCACAGATACGCAGTATTTT.

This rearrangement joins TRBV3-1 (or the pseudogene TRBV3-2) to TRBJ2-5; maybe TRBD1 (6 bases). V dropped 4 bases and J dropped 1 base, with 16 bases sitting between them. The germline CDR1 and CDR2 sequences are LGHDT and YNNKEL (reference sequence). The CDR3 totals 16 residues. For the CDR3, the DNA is TGTGCCAGCAGCCCGACAGGACCCCTGCTCCAAGAGACCCAGTACTTC. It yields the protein CASSPTGPLLQETQYF.

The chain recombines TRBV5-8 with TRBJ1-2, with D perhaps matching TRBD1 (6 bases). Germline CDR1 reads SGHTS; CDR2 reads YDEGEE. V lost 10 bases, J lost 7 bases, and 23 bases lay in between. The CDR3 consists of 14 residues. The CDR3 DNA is TGTGCCGCAGCCTACGCACAGGGTAGGGGTGGCTACACCTTC. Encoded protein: CAAAYAQGRGGYTF.

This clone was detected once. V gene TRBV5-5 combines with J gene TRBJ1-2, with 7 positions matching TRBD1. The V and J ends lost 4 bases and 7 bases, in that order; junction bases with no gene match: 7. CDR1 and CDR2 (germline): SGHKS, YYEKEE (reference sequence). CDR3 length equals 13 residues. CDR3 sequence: CASSHAGGFGYTF. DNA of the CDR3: TGTGCCAGCAGCCATGCAGGGGGATTTGGCTACACCTTC.